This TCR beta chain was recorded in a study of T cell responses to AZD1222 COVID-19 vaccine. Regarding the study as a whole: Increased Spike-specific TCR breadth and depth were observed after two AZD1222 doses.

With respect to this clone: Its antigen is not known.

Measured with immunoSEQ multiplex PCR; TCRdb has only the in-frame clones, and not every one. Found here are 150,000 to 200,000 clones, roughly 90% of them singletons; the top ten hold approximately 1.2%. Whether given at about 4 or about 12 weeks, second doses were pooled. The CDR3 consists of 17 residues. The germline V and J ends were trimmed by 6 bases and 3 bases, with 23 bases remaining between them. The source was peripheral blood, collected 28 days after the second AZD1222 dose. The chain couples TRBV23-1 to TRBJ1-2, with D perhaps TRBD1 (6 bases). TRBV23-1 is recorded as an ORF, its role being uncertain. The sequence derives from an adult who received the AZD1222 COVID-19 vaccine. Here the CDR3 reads CASSLAVGARCYYGYTF. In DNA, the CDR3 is TGCGCCAGCAGCCTCGCCGTGGGGGCTAGGTGCTACTATGGCTACACCTTC.